Below, 15 T cell receptor beta chains from the same sample are listed, as sequenced in a study of T cells after yellow fever vaccination. In TCRdb, the 5' RACE reads were re-called with MiXCR into one record per CDR3 protein. The sample has some 550,000 distinct CDR3 sequences, around 21% seen once. Sequenced material: PBMCs, taken 15 days after the yellow fever booster vaccination. Receptors were obtained from a man between 25 and 39 years old who received the YFV17D yellow fever vaccine.

This clonotype was counted only a few times. The genes are TRBV4-2 and TRBJ2-1; 8 bases match TRBD2. Germline CDR1 is LGHNA and CDR2 is YNFKEQ. Unmatched junction bases numbered 6, after V lost 4 bases and J lost 1 base. The CDR3 extends over 16 amino acids. The chain's CDR3 is CASSPGGGESYNEQFF. The CDR3 DNA is TGTGCCAGCAGCCCGGGGGGGGGAGAGTCCTACAATGAGCAGTTCTTC.

The gene calls are TRBV20-1 and TRBJ2-3; 7 bases are a match to TRBD1. This CDR3 region has 11 residues. Trimming removed 5 bases from V and 6 bases from J; junction bases left unmatched: 2. Per the germline V gene, CDR1 is DFQATT and CDR2 is SNEGSKA (reference sequence). The CDR3 bases are TGCAGTGCTGAGACAGGGGATACGCAGTATTTT. The encoded protein is CSAETGDTQYF.

This clonotype was counted between two and nine times. This chain uses TRBV10-1 with TRBJ2-1; 9 bases match TRBD1. The CDR3 loop spans 14 amino acids. Germline CDR1 reads WNHNN; CDR2 reads SYGVQD (reference sequence). Losses at the gene ends were 3 bases for V and 6 bases for J; bases not matched to a gene: 3. The DNA for the CDR3 is TGCGCCAGCAGTGATCCGGACAGGGGCAATGAGCAGTTCTTC. Amino acids: CASSDPDRGNEQFF.

This clonotype was detected a few times. The J gene is TRBJ2-1, the V gene TRBV29-1; D remains ambiguous. V lost 4 bases and J 4 bases, leaving 8 bases between the germline ends. This CDR3 is built from 12 residues. Germline lookup yields CDR1 SQVTM and CDR2 ANQGSEA. CDR3 sequence: CSVVIPYNEQFF. CDR3 nucleotide sequence: TGCAGCGTTGTTATCCCGTACAATGAGCAGTTCTTC.

The V gene is TRBV24-1, the J gene TRBJ2-7; D is possibly TRBD1 (6 bases). The CDR3 totals 12 residues. Germline V gives CDR1 KGHDR, CDR2 SFDVKD. V lost 4 bases and J lost 6, with 9 bases in between. CDR3 region: CATSDSGVEQYF. The CDR3 nucleotides read TGTGCCACCAGTGACTCAGGGGTCGAGCAGTACTTC.

The V and J genes are TRBV20-1 and TRBJ2-2; D gene uncertain. V shed 6 bases and J shed 4 bases, with 12 bases lying between them. From germline, CDR1 is DFQATT and CDR2 SNEGSKA (reference sequence). The CDR3 extends over 13 amino acids. In nucleotides, the CDR3 is TGCAGTGCACCGCTACATGGCACCGGGGAGCTGTTTTTT. Translating it yields CSAPLHGTGELFF.

This sequence joins TRBV4-2 and TRBJ2-6, with D unclear. This CDR3 is 18 amino acids long. Germline lookup yields CDR1 LGHNA and CDR2 YNFKEQ. Trimming stripped 0 bases from V and 0 bases from J, with 12 bases between. CDR3 residues: CASSQDPQRLSGANVLTF. CDR3 nucleotide sequence: TGTGCCAGCAGCCAAGATCCTCAGCGCCTCTCTGGGGCCAACGTCCTGACTTTC.

The chain combines TRBV25-1 with TRBJ1-1; D ambiguous. The CDR3 is 14 residues long. CDR1 and CDR2 from the germline V gene are MGHDK and SYGVNS. Between the trimmed V and J ends, which lost 2 bases and 1 base, there was a span of 8 bases. CDR3 nucleotide sequence: TGTGCCAGCAGTGAAAATGTCCCGAACACTGAAGCTTTCTTT. Its protein is CASSENVPNTEAFF.

This chain connects TRBV5-1 to TRBJ2-1; 7 positions agree with TRBD1. The CDR3 spans 16 residues. J gave up 5 bases and V 7 bases, and 15 bases lay outside the gene matches. Germline CDR1 SGHRS, CDR2 YFSETQ. Here the CDR3 reads CASGPSFTGDNNEQFF. CDR3 sequence (DNA): TGCGCCAGCGGGCCGAGTTTCACAGGGGACAACAATGAGCAGTTCTTC.

V and J are TRBV5-1 and TRBJ2-7; D uncertain. The CDR3 loop spans 15 amino acids. V lost 0 bases and J 2 bases, leaving 12 bases between the germline ends. Germline CDR1 is SGHRS and CDR2 is YFSETQ. The CDR3 loop is CASSLVSAWTYEQYF. In DNA, the CDR3 is TGCGCCAGCAGCTTGGTCAGTGCCTGGACCTACGAGCAGTACTTC.

This clonotype was observed a few times. This chain joins TRBV7-6 and TRBJ2-2; D remains unclear. The germline V gene has CDR1 SGHVS and CDR2 FNYEAQ. V was trimmed by 5 bases and J by 5 bases, leaving 15 bases between them. The CDR3 sequence is 15 residues long. DNA for the CDR3: TGTGCCAGCAGCGGCCTGTCAGGTGGAACCGGGGAGCTGTTTTTT. Its protein product is CASSGLSGGTGELFF.

This clonotype was detected a few times. This CDR3 reads CASAVSGSYNEQFF. The CDR3 DNA reads as TGTGCCAGCGCCGTGAGCGGCTCCTACAATGAGCAGTTCTTC. The rearrangement links TRBV6-1 to TRBJ2-1; possibly TRBD2 for D (5 bases). V gave up 8 bases and J gave up 0 bases, with 11 bases separating them. The germline gives CDR1 MNHNS, CDR2 SASEGT. This CDR3 is built from 14 residues.

The chain couples TRBV4-3 to TRBJ1-2, with D possibly being TRBD1 (6 bases). V lost 2 bases and J 4 bases, leaving 23 bases between the germline ends. Germline-derived CDR1 and CDR2 are LGHNA and YSLEER. CDR3 length: 18 residues. The DNA for the CDR3 is TGCGCCAGCAGCCAAAAGATAGGGGGGGTGGCCGGGACCTATGGCTACACCTTC. The encoded protein is CASSQKIGGVAGTYGYTF.

The chain has TRBV21-1 and TRBJ2-2. TRBV21-1 is assigned pseudogene status. The CDR3 is 13 amino acids. CDR3: CASSKIYTGELFF. In DNA form, the CDR3 reads TGTGCCAGCAGCAAGATCTACACCGGGGAGCTGTTTTTT.

The rearrangement uses TRBV7-2 and TRBJ1-6; tentatively, D is TRBD1 (5 bases). The CDR3 sequence is 15 residues long. CDR1 SGHTA and CDR2 FQGNSA come from the germline V gene. V was pared by 5 bases and J by 10 bases, with 18 bases between. CDR3 amino acids: CASSPAQGVNSPLHF. For the CDR3, the DNA is TGTGCCAGCAGCCCAGCGCAGGGAGTGAACTCACCCCTCCACTTT.